This T cell receptor beta chain was sequenced for a study of T-cell reconstitution after alpha-beta-depleted transplantation in children. Germline V gene data show CDR1 as SGHNT and CDR2 as YYREEE (reference sequence). There are 15 residues in the CDR3. V lost 4 bases and J lost 1, with 15 bases in between. The TCRbeta library was prepared with unique molecular identifiers. TCRdb reprocessed the PCR reads with MiXCR, giving one entry per CDR3 protein. Here the sample spans 150,000 to 250,000 distinct CDR3 sequences, less than 15% being singletons. The sample in question was PBMCs from the stem cell graft donor, obtained from the stem cell graft. V and J are TRBV5-4 and TRBJ2-7; possible D gene TRBD1, 6 bases. The sequence was obtained from a human donor who donated a stem cell graft to a child with acute lymphoblastic leukemia. CDR3 region: CASSPDSYSSYEQYF. CDR3 nucleotides: TGTGCCAGCAGCCCGGACAGCTACTCGTCCTACGAGCAGTACTTC.